Following are 24 T cell receptor beta chains from one sample sequenced in a study of blood T cell repertoires in COVID-19. The protocol was immunoSEQ multiplex PCR, while the TCRdb copy is restricted to in-frame clones and leaves out a portion. The table has roughly 75,000 clones, approximately 86% seen once; the top ten hold approximately 5.8%. The material sequenced was peripheral blood. Every receptor here comes from a man at least 80 years old with COVID-19, enrolled during active disease.

The CDR3 loop is CASSENFGTGEDSPLHF. The DNA for the CDR3 is TGCGCCAGCAGCGAAAACTTTGGGACAGGGGAGGATTCACCCCTCCACTTT. The chain employs TRBV4-1 and TRBJ1-6; TRBD1 agrees at 10 bases. The germline CDR1 and CDR2 sequences are MGHRA and YSYEKL. CDR3 length equals 17 residues. Trimming at V came to 5 bases and at J to 8 bases, leaving 12 bases not matched to a gene.

The gene calls are TRBV6-5 and TRBJ2-3; 8 bases are shared with TRBD2. Germline assignment: CDR1 MNHEY and CDR2 SVGAGI. There are 14 residues in the CDR3. V dropped 7 bases and J dropped 2; count of bases not matched to a gene: 5. The CDR3 region has the DNA TGTGCCAGCAAGGTAGCGGGGTACACAGATACGCAGTATTTT. It is translated as CASKVAGYTDTQYF.

The rearrangement links TRBV7-2 to TRBJ2-1, with D maybe TRBD1 (6 bases). This CDR3 has 15 amino acids. V shed 1 base and J shed 8 bases, with 15 bases lying between them. The germline V gene has CDR1 SGHTA and CDR2 FQGNSA. DNA for the CDR3: TGTGCCAGCAGCTTAGATTCGGTGGCAGGGGATGAGCAGTTCTTC. Its translation: CASSLDSVAGDEQFF.

The chain recombines TRBV7-2 with TRBJ1-5; a weak D match, TRBD1 (6 bases). From germline, CDR1 is SGHTA and CDR2 FQGNSA. Deletions cut 3 bases from V and 7 bases from J, with 10 bases between. The CDR3 is 13 amino acids. Here the CDR3 reads CASSLDSYQPQHF. For the CDR3, the DNA is TGTGCCAGCAGCTTGGACAGTTACCAGCCCCAGCATTTT.

The genes are TRBV6-5 and TRBJ1-5; D is possibly TRBD1 (6 bases). Germline V gene sequence: CDR1 MNHEY, CDR2 SVGAGI. The V gene lost 5 bases and the J gene lost 4 bases, with 9 bases spanning the gap. CDR3 length: 13 amino acids. CDR3 region: CASSKGENQPQHF. DNA of the CDR3: TGTGCCAGCAGTAAGGGGGAGAATCAGCCCCAGCATTTT.

V is TRBV6-6 and J is TRBJ2-3, with 12 positions matching TRBD1. Germline CDR1 and CDR2: MNHNY and SVGAGI (reference sequence). This CDR3 has 17 residues. V dropped 5 bases and J dropped 6; count of bases not matched to a gene: 12. In DNA form, the CDR3 reads TGTGCCAGCAGTCCTCTCGACGGGACAGGGGGCGTCGATACGCAGTATTTT. Translated: CASSPLDGTGGVDTQYF.

The chain has TRBV9 and TRBJ2-1, with 14 bases that match TRBD2. Trimming at V came to 0 bases and at J to 3 bases, leaving 14 bases not matched to a gene. The V gene's germline CDR1 is SGDLS and CDR2 YYNGEE. The CDR3 totals 21 residues. In DNA form, the CDR3 reads TGTGCCAGCAGCGTAGCCCCCAGGACTAGCGGGGGGACAGTTATCTACAATGAGCAGTTCTTC. This codes for CASSVAPRTSGGTVIYNEQFF.

The rearrangement links TRBV19 to TRBJ2-2, with 15 bases aligning to TRBD2. Germline values: CDR1 LNHDA, CDR2 SQIVND (reference sequence). Trimming at V came to 5 bases and at J to 4 bases, leaving 11 bases not matched to a gene. The CDR3 has 19 residues. In DNA form, the CDR3 reads TGTGCCAGTAGTTCCGAGGGACTAGCGGGGGGCCCGCGCACCGGGGAGCTGTTTTTT. Protein product: CASSSEGLAGGPRTGELFF.

The CDR3 sequence: CAITRDREDEQYF. In DNA form, the CDR3 reads TGTGCCATCACCCGGGACAGGGAGGACGAGCAGTACTTC. The chain joins TRBV10-3 to TRBJ2-7, with 9 bases fitting TRBD1. The CDR3 runs to 13 residues. The germline CDR1 and CDR2 sequences are ENHRY and SYGVKD. V was clipped by 7 bases and J by 5 bases; unmatched bases: 6.

The chain couples TRBV5-4 to TRBJ1-1; the D is unclear. CDR1 SGHNT and CDR2 YYREEE come from the germline V gene (reference sequence). This CDR3 has 16 residues. Trimming cost V 0 bases and J 0 bases, with 12 bases left between them. CDR3 in amino acids: CASSLGPGIMNTEAFF. In nucleotides, the CDR3 is TGTGCCAGCAGCTTGGGGCCGGGGATCATGAACACTGAAGCTTTCTTT.

CDR3: CASRDDRGRDEQFF. For the CDR3, the DNA is TGTGCCAGCAGGGACGACAGGGGGAGGGATGAGCAGTTCTTC. The chain employs TRBV7-2 and TRBJ2-1; 9 bases agree with TRBD1. Trimming took 6 bases from V and 8 from J; bases not matched to a gene: 8. The CDR3 runs to 14 residues. Germline CDR1 SGHTA, CDR2 FQGNSA.

The chain has TRBV4-1 and TRBJ1-2; D gene ambiguous. The germline V gene has CDR1 MGHRA and CDR2 YSYEKL. Between the trimmed V and J ends, which lost 0 bases and 8 bases, there was a span of 13 bases. The CDR3 runs to 14 residues. CDR3: CASSQDSGLWGYTF. The CDR3 coding sequence is TGCGCCAGCAGCCAAGACAGCGGACTTTGGGGCTACACCTTC.

The gene calls are TRBV18 and TRBJ1-4; 8 positions match TRBD1. V was clipped by 3 bases and J by 6 bases; unmatched bases: 6. In germline, CDR1 is KGHSH, CDR2 LQKENI. The CDR3 has 15 residues. CDR3 loop: CASSPRDRLDEKLFF. The CDR3 DNA reads TGTGCCAGCTCACCCCGGGACAGGCTCGATGAAAAACTGTTTTTT.

This clone was counted a few times. Written as DNA, the CDR3 is TGTGCCAGCAGTGGGGGGAACTATGGCTACACCTTC. Protein sequence: CASSGGNYGYTF. V is TRBV27 and J is TRBJ1-2; a weak D match, TRBD1 (5 bases). This CDR3 contains 12 residues. V dropped 5 bases and J dropped 2 bases, with 6 bases sitting between them. Germline V gene lookup returns CDR1 MNHEY and CDR2 SMNVEV (reference sequence).

The chain employs TRBV4-1 and TRBJ2-7; D possibly corresponds to TRBD1 (6 bases). Germline V gene data show CDR1 as MGHRA and CDR2 as YSYEKL. The CDR3 extends over 12 amino acids. Trimming pared 2 bases from V and 7 bases from J, leaving 9 bases between. The CDR3 protein is CASSQKRGEQYF. In DNA, the CDR3 is TGCGCCAGCAGCCAAAAAAGGGGGGAGCAGTACTTC.

This rearrangement joins TRBV6-2 or TRBV6-3 to TRBJ1-2; 9 bases line up with TRBD1. Germline V gene lookup returns CDR1 MNHEY and CDR2 SVGEGT. Losses at the gene ends were 1 base for V and 6 bases for J; bases not matched to a gene: 0. The CDR3 length is 13 residues. The CDR3 loop reads CASSYWTGDGYTF. The CDR3, as DNA: TGTGCCAGCAGTTACTGGACAGGGGATGGCTACACCTTC.

The rearrangement links TRBV5-1 to TRBJ1-4, with 8 nucleotides matching TRBD1. Germline CDR1 and CDR2: SGHRS and YFSETQ. CDR3 length equals 14 residues. V lost 3 bases, J lost 3 bases, and 1 base stayed unmatched. CDR3 loop: CASSSRGPNEKLFF. The CDR3 DNA follows: TGCGCCAGCAGCTCCAGGGGGCCTAATGAAAAACTGTTTTTT. Filled out from reference TRBV5-1 and TRBJ1-4, the complete variable domain reads KAGVTQTPRYLIKTRGQQVTLSCSPISGHRSVSWYQQTPGQGLQFLFEYFSETQRNKGNFPGRFSGRQFSNSRSEMNVSTLELGDSALYLCASSSRGPNEKLFFGSGTQLSVL.

The chain uses TRBV19 and TRBJ2-3; TRBD1 matches 7 bases. Losses at the gene ends were 4 bases for V and 3 bases for J; bases not matched to a gene: 7. Germline V gene data show CDR1 as LNHDA and CDR2 as SQIVND (reference sequence). The CDR3 has 15 residues. The CDR3 bases are TGTGCCAGTAGTAGCTCGGGACAGTCGACAGATACGCAGTATTTT. It encodes CASSSSGQSTDTQYF. Supplemented by reference TRBV19 and TRBJ2-3, the full variable domain reads DGGITQSPKYLFRKEGQNVTLSCEQNLNHDAMYWYRQDPGQGLRLIYYSQIVNDFQKGDIAEGYSVSREKKESFPLTVTSAQKNPTAFYLCASSSSGQSTDTQYFGPGTRLTVL.

This chain connects TRBV2 to TRBJ1-1, with D uncertain. CDR3 length: 14 residues. In germline, CDR1 is SNHLY, CDR2 FYNNEI. V was trimmed by 7 bases and J by 5 bases, leaving 17 bases between them. As DNA, the CDR3 is TGTGCCAGCACCCATGAGAACCGGAGGACTGAAGCTTTCTTT. It yields the protein CASTHENRRTEAFF.

The sample holds one count of this clone. The V and J genes are TRBV6-5 and TRBJ1-4; 10 nucleotides line up with TRBD1. The CDR3 is made up of 15 amino acids. CDR1 and CDR2 from the germline V gene are MNHEY and SVGAGI. Trimming took 8 bases from V and 0 from J; bases not matched to a gene: 3. The CDR3: CASGTGAATNEKLFF. CDR3 in DNA: TGTGCCAGCGGGACAGGGGCGGCAACTAATGAAAAACTGTTTTTT.

The chain carries TRBV18 and TRBJ1-1; 10 bases are a match to TRBD1. The J segment lost 5 bases and the V segment lost 3 bases, leaving 6 bases of the junction unmatched. Germline V gene data show CDR1 as KGHSH and CDR2 as LQKENI. The CDR3 runs to 15 residues. The CDR3 DNA reads as TGTGCCAGCTCACCCCAAGGACAGGGGGTTACTGAAGCTTTCTTT. Translation gives CASSPQGQGVTEAFF.

The V and J genes are TRBV7-2 and TRBJ1-6, with a tentative D call TRBD1 (5 bases). Trimming took 2 bases from V and 9 from J, leaving 11 bases between them. This CDR3 is 14 amino acids long. The germline CDR1 and CDR2 sequences are SGHTA and FQGNSA. CDR3 residues: CASSLQGRSSPLHF. CDR3 sequence (DNA): TGTGCCAGCAGCTTACAGGGCCGTTCTTCACCCCTCCACTTT. The variable domain in full, completed from reference TRBV7-2 and TRBJ1-6, reads GAGVSQSPSNKVTEKGKDVELRCDPISGHTALYWYRQSLGQGLEFLIYFQGNSAPDKSGLPSDRFSAERTGGSVSTLTIQRTQQEDSAVYLCASSLQGRSSPLHFGNGTRLTVT.

The chain uses TRBV24-1 and TRBJ1-2, with 11 bases identical to TRBD1. The CDR3 spans 16 residues. V gave up 2 bases and J gave up 4 bases; unmatched junction bases: 5. Looked up from germline, CDR1 is KGHDR and CDR2 is SFDVKD. CDR3 residues: CATSDSGTGGIYGYTF. The DNA for the CDR3 is TGTGCCACCAGTGATTCCGGGACAGGGGGGATCTATGGCTACACCTTC.

V usage is TRBV28 and J usage is TRBJ1-2; 9 nucleotides align to TRBD1. Germline assignment: CDR1 MDHEN and CDR2 SYDVKM. CDR3 length: 14 amino acids. V lost 3 bases and J lost 7; bases outside the gene matches: 6. For the CDR3, the DNA is TGTGCCAGCAGTTTCGGGGGACAGGGCTTTGGCTACACCTTC. It codes for CASSFGGQGFGYTF.